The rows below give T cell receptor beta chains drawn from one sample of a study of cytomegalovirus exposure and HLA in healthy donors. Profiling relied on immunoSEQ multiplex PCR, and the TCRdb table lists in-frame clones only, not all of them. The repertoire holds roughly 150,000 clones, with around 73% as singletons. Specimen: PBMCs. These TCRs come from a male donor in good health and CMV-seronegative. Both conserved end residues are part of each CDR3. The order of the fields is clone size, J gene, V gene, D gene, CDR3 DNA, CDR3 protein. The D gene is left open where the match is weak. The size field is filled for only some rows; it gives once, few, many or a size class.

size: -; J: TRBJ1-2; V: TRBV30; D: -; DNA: TGTGCCTGGGACGGGAATAACTATGGCTACACCTTC; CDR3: CAWDGNNYGYTF
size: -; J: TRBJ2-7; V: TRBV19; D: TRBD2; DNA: TGTGCCAGTAGTGACCCGTGCACTAGCGGGAGTATGTACGAGCAGTACTTC; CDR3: CASSDPCTSGSMYEQYF
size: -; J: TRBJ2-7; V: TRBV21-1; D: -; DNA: TGTGCCAGCAGCAAATTAATGGAGAGCTCCTACGAGCAGTACTTC; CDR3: CASSKLMESSYEQYF
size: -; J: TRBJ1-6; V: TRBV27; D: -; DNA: TGTGCCAGCAGTTCGCTACAGAATAATTCACCCCTCCACTTT; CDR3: CASSSLQNNSPLHF
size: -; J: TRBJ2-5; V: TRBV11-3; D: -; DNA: TGTGCCAGCAGCTTAGGACAATCTTACCAAGAGACCCAGTACTTC; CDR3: CASSLGQSYQETQYF
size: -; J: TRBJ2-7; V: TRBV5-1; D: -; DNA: TGCGCCAGCAGCTTGTATCGGGACTTCACCTACGAGCAGTACTTC; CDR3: CASSLYRDFTYEQYF
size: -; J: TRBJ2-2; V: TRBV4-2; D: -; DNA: TGTGCCAGCAGCCAAGCACGTGCCAGGGGCACCGGGGAGCTGTTTTTT; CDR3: CASSQARARGTGELFF
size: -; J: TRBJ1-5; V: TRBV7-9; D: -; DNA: TGTGCCAGCAGCTTGGCAGGGTCGACCAATCAGCCCCAGCATTTT; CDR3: CASSLAGSTNQPQHF
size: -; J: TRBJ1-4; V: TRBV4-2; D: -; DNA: TGTGCCAGCAGCCAAGAACAGGGAGCTAATGAAAAACTGTTTTTT; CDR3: CASSQEQGANEKLFF
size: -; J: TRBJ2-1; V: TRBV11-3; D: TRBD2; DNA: TGTGCCAGCAGCTTCTACCTACCGACTAGCCAAAACAACAATGAGCAGTTCTTC; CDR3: CASSFYLPTSQNNNEQFF
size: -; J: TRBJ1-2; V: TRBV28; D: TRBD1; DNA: TGTGCCAGCAGTTCTGGACAGGACGACGGCTACACCTTC; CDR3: CASSSGQDDGYTF
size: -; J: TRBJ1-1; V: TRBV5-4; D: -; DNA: TGTGCCAGCAGCAAACGGGTCAACACTGAAGCTTTCTTT; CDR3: CASSKRVNTEAFF
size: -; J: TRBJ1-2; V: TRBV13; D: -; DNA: TGTGCCAGCAGCTGGGGAGGACGGGCTAACTATGGCTACACCTTC; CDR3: CASSWGGRANYGYTF
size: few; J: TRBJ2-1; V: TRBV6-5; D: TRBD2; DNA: TGTGCCAGCAGATCTAGCGGGGGGGCTCCCAATGAGCAGTTCTTC; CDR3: CASRSSGGAPNEQFF
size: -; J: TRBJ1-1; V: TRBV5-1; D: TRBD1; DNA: TGCGCCAGCAGCACAGGGGGCTTGAACACTGAAGCTTTCTTT; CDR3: CASSTGGLNTEAFF
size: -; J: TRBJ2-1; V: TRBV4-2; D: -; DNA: TGTGCCAGCAGCCAAGAAGACGGGTCCTACAATGAGCAGTTCTTC; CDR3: CASSQEDGSYNEQFF
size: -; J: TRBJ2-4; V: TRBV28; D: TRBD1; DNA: TGTGCCAGCAGTTTATGGGGCAGGGGGGCCAAAAACATTCAGTACTTC; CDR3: CASSLWGRGAKNIQYF
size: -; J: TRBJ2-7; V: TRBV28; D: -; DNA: TGTGCCAGCAGCCCGGGGGACCACACCTACGAGCAGTACTTC; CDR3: CASSPGDHTYEQYF
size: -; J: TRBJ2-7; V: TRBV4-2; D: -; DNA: TGTGCCAGCAGCCAAGAAAGGAAGGGGACCTACGAGCAGTACTTC; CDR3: CASSQERKGTYEQYF
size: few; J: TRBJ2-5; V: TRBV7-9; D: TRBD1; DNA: TGTGCCAGCAGCTTAGGAGACAGGGATCAAGAGACCCAGTACTTC; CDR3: CASSLGDRDQETQYF
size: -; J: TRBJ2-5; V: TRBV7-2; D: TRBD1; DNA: TGTGCCAGCAGCTTAGGTGGGGGACAGGGCGAAAAGACCCAGTACTTC; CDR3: CASSLGGGQGEKTQYF
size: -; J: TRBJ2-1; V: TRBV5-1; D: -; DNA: TGCGCCAGCAGCTTGGAGGCGGGAAGTAGGAATGAGCAGTTCTTC; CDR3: CASSLEAGSRNEQFF